The following is a T cell receptor beta chain sequence with its context. Its antigen is unidentified. Sequencing was performed with immunoSEQ multiplex PCR; in TCRdb, only in-frame clones are kept and a portion is missing. The profile shows approximately 100,000 clones, roughly 90% of them singletons. This entry comes from a study of T cell responses to AZD1222 COVID-19 vaccine. Study outcomes and limitations: After the peak T cell response, and only then, were repertoires sampled. With dominance at 160-218 and 743-854, vaccine-associated CD4 TCRs spanned spike.

With V trimmed by 4 bases and J by 7 bases, 9 bases remained unmatched. CDR1 and CDR2 from the germline V gene are SGHRS and YFSETQ. The length of the CDR3 is 16 residues. The genes are TRBV5-1 and TRBJ1-4; TRBD1 agrees at 11 bases. The sample consisted of peripheral blood, taken on day 0 of AZD1222 vaccination. This receptor was obtained from an adult in good health. The CDR3 DNA reads as TGCGCCAGCAGCGCCAGGGACAGGGGGGACGGTGAAAAACTGTTTTTT. As protein: CASSARDRGDGEKLFF.